The rows below give T cell receptor beta chains drawn from one sample of a study of blood T cells in healthy people across ages. Via MiXCR, TCRdb re-called the 5' RACE reads, giving one row per CDR3 protein. This sample carries roughly 790,000 distinct CDR3 sequences, about 40% of them seen once, and the ten largest clones take 20%. The sequenced sample was blood. The origin of the receptors is a woman aged 55 to 70 in good health. Each CDR3 is given with its conserved first and last residue. The order of the fields is D gene, J gene, clone size, V gene, CDR3 protein, CDR3 DNA. A D gene is named only where the DNA matches it firmly. Clone size is given for some rows only: seen once, a few or many times, or a class if the clone is expanded.

>.|TRBJ2-3|.|TRBV27
CASSLQQATGTDTQYF
TGTGCCAGCAGTTTACAACAGGCCACAGGAACAGATACGCAGTATTTT
>.|TRBJ2-3|.|TRBV5-6
CASSLFPTDTQYF
TGTGCCAGCAGCTTGTTCCCCACAGATACGCAGTATTTT
>TRBD2|TRBJ2-1|few|TRBV24-1
CATSDTLTSDEQFF
TGTGCCACCAGTGACACCCTTACTAGCGATGAGCAGTTCTTC
>.|TRBJ2-7|.|TRBV7-3
CASSPTHGVFYEQYF
TGTGCCAGCAGCCCGACTCACGGGGTCTTCTACGAGCAGTACTTC
>.|TRBJ2-3|many|TRBV5-1
CASSNGTPITTDTQYF
TGCGCCAGCAGCAACGGGACTCCGATTACCACAGATACGCAGTATTTT
>.|TRBJ2-1|few|TRBV7-6
CASSLAGSGPYNEQFF
TGTGCCAGCAGCTTAGCGGGTAGCGGACCATACAATGAGCAGTTCTTC
>.|TRBJ2-1|few|TRBV24-1
CATIPTRRVIYNEQFF
TGTGCCACCATTCCAACCCGACGGGTAATCTACAATGAGCAGTTCTTC
>TRBD2|TRBJ2-7|few|TRBV27
CASSSRGGREQYF
TGTGCCAGCAGTTCGCGGGGGGGCCGCGAGCAGTACTTC
>TRBD1|TRBJ1-1|.|TRBV9
CVSSPDLAGGVNTEAFF
TGTGTCAGCAGCCCAGATTTGGCAGGGGGGGTGAACACTGAAGCTTTCTTT
>.|TRBJ1-4|once|TRBV18
CASSTGDAERLFF
TGTGCCAGCTCTACGGGGGATGCTGAAAGACTGTTTTTT
>.|TRBJ2-2|few|TRBV2
CASIGAGGTGELFF
TGTGCCAGCATCGGGGCTGGGGGCACCGGGGAGCTGTTTTTT
>TRBD1|TRBJ2-5|.|TRBV20-1
CSASDRGPGQETQYF
TGCAGTGCTAGTGACAGGGGCCCCGGGCAAGAGACCCAGTACTTC
>.|TRBJ1-2|.|TRBV14
CASSQRETGHGYTF
TGTGCCAGCAGCCAAAGGGAAACCGGGCATGGCTACACCTTC
>TRBD2|TRBJ2-5|.|TRBV11-2
CASSLGLAFWEIQYF
TGTGCCAGCAGCTTGGGACTAGCTTTTTGGGAGATCCAGTACTTC
>.|TRBJ2-5|.|TRBV18
CASSPAPANEQYF
TGTGCCAGCTCACCAGCCCCTGCCAATGAGCAGTACTTC
>.|TRBJ2-1|.|TRBV9
CASSVGGGGRRNEQFF
TGTGCCAGCAGCGTAGGAGGGGGGGGGCGCAGAAATGAGCAGTTCTTC
>.|TRBJ2-1|.|TRBV20-1
CSATGLGQGEQFF
TGCAGTGCTACCGGACTAGGACAGGGTGAGCAGTTCTTC
>.|TRBJ2-1|.|TRBV4-1
CASREGREQFF
TGCGCCAGCAGAGAGGGGCGTGAGCAGTTCTTC
>.|TRBJ2-7|.|TRBV18
CASSPTQSYEQYF
TGTGCCAGCTCACCAACTCAGAGCTACGAGCAGTACTTC
>.|TRBJ2-5|once|TRBV11-1
CASRNNLDEQYF
TGTGCCAGCAGGAACAACTTGGATGAGCAGTACTTC
>.|TRBJ2-5|.|TRBV6-5
CASSRDGLGQETQYF
TGTGCCAGCAGTAGGGACGGCCTGGGCCAAGAGACCCAGTACTTC
>TRBD1|TRBJ2-5|many|TRBV10-3
CAIGQEIQETQYF
TGTGCCATCGGACAGGAGATCCAAGAGACCCAGTACTTC
>TRBD2|TRBJ2-1|many|TRBV7-2
CASSLVGTSGYNEQFF
TGTGCCAGCAGCTTAGTTGGGACTAGCGGATACAATGAGCAGTTCTTC
>TRBD2|TRBJ2-1|.|TRBV12-3/TRBV12-4
CASSPPGTSVNEQFF
TGTGCCAGCAGTCCCCCCGGGACTAGCGTCAATGAGCAGTTCTTC
>.|TRBJ2-1|once|TRBV20-1
CSAQTGTHDEQFF
TGCAGTGCTCAAACCGGGACACACGATGAGCAGTTCTTC
>.|TRBJ2-5|.|TRBV24-1
CATSDGADGWQYF
TGTGCCACCAGTGACGGAGCGGACGGCTGGCAGTACTTC
>TRBD2|TRBJ2-1|.|TRBV7-3
CASSLTRVGLAGVANEQFF
TGTGCCAGCAGCTTAACTCGCGTCGGGTTGGCGGGAGTCGCCAATGAGCAGTTCTTC
>TRBD2|TRBJ2-7|.|TRBV6-1
CASSARLAGIYNEQYF
TGTGCCAGCAGTGCGAGACTAGCGGGGATCTACAATGAGCAGTACTTC
>.|TRBJ2-5|many|TRBV29-1
CSAPEFSQETQYF
TGCAGCGCTCCAGAGTTCTCGCAAGAGACCCAGTACTTC
>.|TRBJ2-1|few|TRBV9
CASSVGGSSPRGHEQFF
TGTGCCAGCAGCGTAGGAGGGTCCTCCCCCCGGGGGCATGAGCAGTTCTTC
>.|TRBJ2-3|.|TRBV4-3
CASSQESQPTDTQYF
TGCGCCAGCAGCCAAGAGTCTCAACCAACAGATACGCAGTATTTT
>.|TRBJ2-7|.|TRBV11-2
CASSPTDHTDTYEQYF
TGTGCCAGCAGCCCCACGGATCACACAGATACCTACGAGCAGTACTTC
>TRBD2|TRBJ2-1|.|TRBV20-1
CSAAGPGLAEEELYNEQFF
TGCAGTGCTGCCGGACCGGGACTAGCGGAAGAAGAGTTATACAATGAGCAGTTCTTC
>.|TRBJ2-3|many|TRBV20-1
CSARIPGRGADTQYF
TGCAGTGCTAGGATCCCGGGACGTGGGGCAGATACGCAGTATTTT
>.|TRBJ2-1|many|TRBV9
CASTPRGQVGEQFF
TGTGCCAGCACCCCCAGAGGCCAGGTCGGGGAGCAGTTCTTC
>TRBD1|TRBJ2-7|.|TRBV5-1
CASSLEGQPGGEQYF
TGCGCCAGCAGCTTGGAGGGACAGCCGGGTGGCGAGCAGTACTTC
>.|TRBJ1-6|.|TRBV6-6
CASSSRTDPPLHF
TGTGCCAGCAGTTCACGGACAGATCCACCCCTCCACTTT
>.|TRBJ2-3|once|TRBV7-2
CASSFGGFNTDTQYF
TGTGCCAGCAGCTTCGGGGGATTTAACACAGATACGCAGTATTTT
>.|TRBJ2-7|few|TRBV5-1
CASSPRGRGSYEQYF
TGCGCCAGCAGCCCAAGAGGCCGGGGCTCCTACGAGCAGTACTTC
>.|TRBJ2-1|.|TRBV5-5
CASSLGARQGLTETQFF
TGTGCCAGCAGCTTGGGAGCCCGGCAGGGATTGACTGAGACCCAGTTCTTC
>TRBD2|TRBJ2-1|few|TRBV5-1
CASSTGLAGVEEQFF
TGCGCCAGCAGCACGGGACTAGCGGGAGTAGAGGAGCAGTTCTTC
>.|TRBJ2-7|.|TRBV29-1
CSVGGVYNEQYF
TGCAGCGTGGGAGGAGTCTACAATGAGCAGTACTTC
>TRBD1|TRBJ2-7|.|TRBV7-2
CASSSLTGSYEQYF
TGTGCCAGCAGCTCCTTGACAGGGAGCTACGAGCAGTACTTC
>.|TRBJ2-1|.|TRBV12-3/TRBV12-4
CASSSSWANEQFF
TGTGCCAGCAGTTCCTCCTGGGCGAATGAGCAGTTCTTC
>TRBD2|TRBJ2-5|.|TRBV5-5
CASSKTSGGAGETQYF
TGTGCCAGCAGCAAAACTAGCGGGGGGGCCGGGGAGACCCAGTACTTC
>TRBD2|TRBJ2-3|.|TRBV4-3
CASSHLVAGTSATDTQYF
TGCGCCAGCAGCCATTTGGTAGCCGGGACTAGCGCCACAGATACGCAGTATTTT
>TRBD1|TRBJ1-1|.|TRBV12-3/TRBV12-4
CASIDRGVNTEAFF
TGTGCCAGCATCGACAGGGGGGTGAACACTGAAGCTTTCTTT